What follows are 14 T cell receptor beta chains derived from one specimen sequenced in a study of glioma-infiltrating T cells after dendritic cell vaccination. Measured with immunoSEQ multiplex PCR; TCRdb has only the in-frame clones, and not every one. The sample contains about 95,000 clones, 70% to 90% of which appear only once. Specimen: blood, collected before dendritic cell vaccination. These receptors were collected from a human donor with glioblastoma.

In nucleotides, the CDR3 is TGTGCCAGCAGTGAAGACAGTCACTCCTACGAGCAGTACTTC. This translates into CASSEDSHSYEQYF. This chain joins TRBV2 and TRBJ2-7, with unresolved D. This CDR3 spans 14 amino acids. CDR1 is SNHLY and CDR2 is FYNNEI in the germline V gene. The V end was cut by 1 base, the J end by 0 bases, with 7 bases between.

This clone has only a few counts. The chain is built from TRBV5-1 and TRBJ1-1; 12 bases are shared with TRBD1. The CDR3 consists of 16 residues. J was trimmed by 4 bases and V by 4 bases; bases with no gene match: 8. Germline values: CDR1 SGHRS, CDR2 YFSETQ. This chain's CDR3 is CASSPGTGGAGTEAFF. DNA for the CDR3: TGCGCCAGCAGCCCCGGGACAGGGGGCGCGGGCACTGAAGCTTTCTTT.

The rearrangement uses TRBV9 and TRBJ2-7; 10 bases map to TRBD2. Germline V gene sequence: CDR1 SGDLS, CDR2 YYNGEE. V was pared by 2 bases and J by 7 bases, with 12 bases of the junction left unmatched. The CDR3 is 16 amino acids. In DNA form, the CDR3 reads TGTGCCAGCAGCGTCCAACTAGCGGGGTCCGCTGGAGAGCAGTACTTC. Protein: CASSVQLAGSAGEQYF.

This clone was detected a few times. V is TRBV6-6 and J is TRBJ2-7; 7 bases are shared with TRBD2. The CDR3 sequence is 13 residues long. With 2 bases clipped from V and 7 bases from J, the junction kept 5 bases outside the gene matches. Germline assignment: CDR1 MNHNY and CDR2 SVGAGI (reference sequence). This chain's CDR3 is CASSYAGVGEQYF. The DNA for the CDR3 is TGTGCCAGCAGTTACGCGGGGGTCGGGGAGCAGTACTTC.

This chain links TRBV7-3 with TRBJ2-7; D is perhaps TRBD2 (5 bases). The CDR3 has 16 amino acids. V was trimmed by 0 bases and J by 6 bases, leaving 18 bases between them. Germline loops: CDR1 SGHTA, CDR2 FQGTGA. CDR3 amino acids: CASSLTERERNSEQYF. For the CDR3, the DNA is TGTGCCAGCAGCTTAACAGAGAGGGAGCGGAATTCCGAGCAGTACTTC.

The chain recombines TRBV13 with TRBJ2-7, with 15 positions matching TRBD2. V lost 5 bases, J lost 2 bases, and 10 bases stayed unmatched. Germline-derived CDR1 and CDR2 are PRHDT and FYEKMQ (reference sequence). The CDR3 sequence is 18 residues long. CDR3 sequence: CASSPGTSGGIFPYEQYF. The CDR3 nucleotides are TGTGCCAGCAGCCCTGGGACTAGCGGGGGGATTTTTCCCTACGAGCAGTACTTC.

The chain couples TRBV11-3 to TRBJ2-7; the match to TRBD1 covers 10 bases. This CDR3 has 15 amino acids. V was clipped by 7 bases and J by 0 bases; unmatched bases: 6. Germline V gene data show CDR1 as SGHNT and CDR2 as YENEEA. CDR3 DNA sequence: TGTGCCAGCACCAGCCGACAGGGGGCCTCCTACGAGCAGTACTTC. Amino acid sequence: CASTSRQGASYEQYF.

The chain recombines TRBV2 with TRBJ2-2; TRBD1 might be the D (6 bases). The CDR3 has 12 residues. V gave up 5 bases and J gave up 6 bases, with 7 bases separating them. The V gene's germline CDR1 is SNHLY and CDR2 FYNNEI. CDR3 sequence (DNA): TGTGCCAGCAGTTCAGGGGCCGGGGAGCTGTTTTTT. It codes for CASSSGAGELFF.

The rearrangement joins TRBV18 to TRBJ2-7; a possible D gene is TRBD1 (6 bases). The CDR3 has 15 residues. The V gene's germline CDR1 is KGHSH and CDR2 LQKENI. The germline V and J ends were trimmed by 2 bases and 4 bases, with 15 bases remaining between them. Here the CDR3 reads CASSPRPTGLYEQYF. The CDR3 bases are TGTGCCAGCTCACCAAGACCTACAGGGTTGTACGAGCAGTACTTC.

The chain recombines TRBV7-8 with TRBJ1-1, with D possibly matching TRBD1 (6 bases). Germline V gene data show CDR1 as SGHVS and CDR2 as FQNEAQ. CDR3 length: 13 residues. V was cut by 4 bases and J by 0 bases, with 6 bases left in between. CDR3 protein: CASSWDMNTEAFF. The CDR3 nucleotides read TGTGCCAGCAGCTGGGACATGAACACTGAAGCTTTCTTT.

This clone was seen a few times. This chain links TRBV6-1 with TRBJ1-4, with D perhaps TRBD1 (6 bases). CDR3 length equals 14 residues. Looked up from germline, CDR1 is MNHNS and CDR2 is SASEGT. The V gene lost 7 bases and the J gene lost 8 bases, with 17 bases spanning the gap. Here the CDR3 DNA reads TGTGCCAGCACCGAAGGGGGGGGTATGGAAAAACTGTTTTTT. Amino acids: CASTEGGGMEKLFF.

J is TRBJ2-5 and V is TRBV2; D not resolved. This CDR3 region has 13 residues. Germline lookup yields CDR1 SNHLY and CDR2 FYNNEI. The ends were cut back, 0 bases at V and 4 bases at J, with 6 bases in the middle. CDR3 sequence reads: CASSEALGETQYF. The CDR3, as DNA: TGTGCCAGCAGTGAAGCTCTAGGAGAGACCCAGTACTTC.

The chain is built from TRBV6-1 and TRBJ1-5; 7 bases match TRBD1. The CDR3 has 15 residues. V shed 8 bases, J shed 3 bases, and the junction held 10 bases outside the gene matches. Germline CDR1 is MNHNS and CDR2 is SASEGT. CDR3: CASDRDRGNNQPQHF. Written as DNA, the CDR3 is TGTGCCAGCGACCGGGACAGAGGAAACAATCAGCCCCAGCATTTT.

The rearrangement links TRBV6-1 to TRBJ1-6; 8 bases align to TRBD1. CDR1 is MNHNS, CDR2 SASEGT, per germline. The CDR3 has 14 residues. V shed 5 bases, J shed 11 bases, and the junction held 8 bases outside the gene matches. In DNA form, the CDR3 reads TGTGCCAGCAGTCGGGAGACAGGGGCGGCACCCCTCCACTTT. As protein: CASSRETGAAPLHF.